Given below is one T cell receptor beta chain in context. This clonotype was seen ten or more times. Its antigen is still unknown. Nothing much larger sits one base from this clone, and base qualities are not available. The data were taken from a study of regulatory T cells in long-lasting Graves disease (dated by TCRdb to the early 2020s). The study in broad terms: Persistent Graves' disease was defined as antithyroid drug treatment for over 5 years with persistently positive TSH receptor autoantibodies. Persistent Graves' disease patients were compared with newly diagnosed Graves' disease patients by peripheral blood TCR sequencing and RNA sequencing. The study was registered as a clinical trial and conducted in China. A total of approximately 35 samples underwent TCR sequencing: about 13 from persistent and about 20 from newly diagnosed Graves' disease patients. Antithyroid drugs had been taken for about 10.3 years on average by persistent Graves' disease patients in the clinical cohort.

The time point label here, explained by the study, means: persistent/refractory GD, antithyroid drugs over 5 years with positive TRAb. RNA was extracted from PBMCs in TRIzol for both TCR sequencing and RNA sequencing. Graves' disease was diagnosed according to American Thyroid Association guidelines. Patients were recruited from an endocrinology department in Xi'an, China. Each patient gave approximately 10 milliliters of peripheral blood, collected in an EDTA anticoagulant tube. Ficoll Paque Plus density gradient separation was used to isolate PBMCs, and no further T cell sorting was done. An Agilent 2100 Bioanalyzer and agarose gel were used to check RNA quality, while a NanoDrop 2000 measured RNA concentration. Library creation used multiplex PCR. The sequencer was an Illumina HiSeq 4000. To build TCR beta libraries, CDR3 regions were amplified by Arm-PCR using iRepertoire HTBI primers. Before sequencing, the PCR products went through gel purification. Per the authors' processing: Gene usage analysis of CDR3 amino acid clonotypes relied on the approximately 68 TRBV and fewer than 15 TRBJ segments identified across samples. COPE and FqMerger were used to merge filtered high-quality paired reads into contigs. BLAST was used to align contigs to IMGT TRBV, TRBD and TRBJ reference genes, and CDR3 was defined according to IMGT. Highly expanded clones were defined as clonotypes with a frequency above 0.1%. Shannon entropy served as the measure of repertoire diversity, while the Gini coefficient captured V-J evenness. A clonotype found in more than one individual was treated as public. The public reads were reprocessed in TCRdb via fastp at Q25 and MiXCR, keeping in-frame beta chains. Each entry merges the rows of one CDR3 protein and shows their most common DNA and genes. These V and J calls originate from TCRdb's pipeline instead of the authors' own analysis. The sample data list around 430,000 distinct CDR3 sequences, and 22% of these were observed just once. In total, the top ten clones hold roughly 13% of the sample.

On the study overall, not on this receptor specifically: Preferential use of TRBV28, TRBJ1-2 and TRBJ2-5 was observed in persistent disease, whereas TRBV20-1 and TRBJ2-1 were favored in newly diagnosed disease. Patients with persistent disease shared more public clonotypes (around 2,700) than newly diagnosed patients did (roughly 970). As a limitation, the authors acknowledged that the small sample size may reduce accuracy. Sequencing and analysis were restricted to the TCR beta chain. Peripheral blood alone was examined, since thyroid tissue, which constituted the primary lesion, could not be accessed. Lower TCR Shannon entropy and fewer highly expanded clones were observed in persistent Graves' disease patients than in newly diagnosed patients, which suggested clonal expansion.

CDR1 and CDR2 (MDHEN, SYDVKM) derive from the germline V gene. Trimming costs V 5 bases and J 3 bases, and their ends lie 4 bases apart. The CDR3, from cysteine to phenylalanine, totals 11 residues. Only the CDR3 part of the read is kept: 33 bases, read in frame from the first base. The source was peripheral blood mononuclear cells (PBMCs), collected when the disease was refractory, from a patient treated with antithyroid drugs. The clonotype was recovered from a female donor with Graves disease. The rearranged chain carries TRBV28 and TRBJ2-5; too little of a D gene remains to name it. The DNA reads as follows: TGTGCCAGCAGTATTAAAGAGACCCAGTACTTC. Translated, this gives CASSIKETQYF. Reference TRBV28 and TRBJ2-5 proteins supply the regions before and after the CDR3; the full variable domain is: DVKVTQSSRYLVKRTGEKVFLECVQDMDHENMFWYRQDPGLGLRLIYFSYDVKMKEKGDIPEGYSVSREKKERFSLILESASTNQTSMYLCASSIKETQYFGPGTRLLVL.